The T cell receptor beta chain under discussion was sequenced for a study of siplizumab effects on memory and regulatory T cells. Regarding the study as a whole: Whether the proliferating Tregs (from siplizumab cultures) were suppressive was not confirmed. The majority of clones, roughly 80-96% of proliferating CD4+ or CD8+ clones, lacked an assignable naive or memory phenotype.

The assay looked at around 100,000 TCR templates in each sample. Libraries were prepared by immunoSEQ multiplex PCR; TCRdb keeps only in-frame clonotypes and omits some of them. The sample consists of about 97,000 clones, around 90% of them appearing once. From germline, CDR1 is MDHEN and CDR2 SYDVKM. V shed 5 bases and J 9 bases; nucleotides not matched to a gene: 10. The CDR3 contains 16 residues. On this clone: Antigen unknown.

The clonotype was recovered from a human donor in good health. The sequenced sample was non-Treg CD4+ T cells sorted from blood. The gene calls are TRBV28 and TRBJ2-1; 13 bases fit TRBD2. In nucleotides, the CDR3 is TGTGCCAGCAGTGCAGCCTCGGGACTAGCGGGGACTGAGCAGTTCTTC. The encoded protein is CASSAASGLAGTEQFF.